Below are 29 T cell receptor beta chains sequenced from a single sample in a study of blood T cell repertoires in COVID-19. Clones were read by immunoSEQ multiplex PCR, and TCRdb kept only the in-frame ones, dropping some. The sample has around 200,000 clones; roughly 77% are singletons. Specimen: peripheral blood. The source is a woman in her 40s with COVID-19, enrolled during active disease.

This clone has more than one count but fewer than ten. The rearrangement uses TRBV28 and TRBJ2-7; 7 positions match TRBD1. Germline trimming cut 4 bases from V and 12 bases from J; bases unmatched to any gene: 12. Looked up from germline, CDR1 is MDHEN and CDR2 is SYDVKM. The CDR3 totals 13 residues. Here the CDR3 reads CASSSRPDRRLYF. As DNA, the CDR3 is TGTGCCAGCAGTTCCCGTCCGGACAGGCGGCTGTACTTC.

The rearrangement uses TRBV7-2 and TRBJ1-3; possibly TRBD1 for D (5 bases). Germline V gives CDR1 SGHTA, CDR2 FQGNSA. Trimming took off 4 bases at V and 0 bases at J, with 10 bases between the two ends. CDR3 size: 15 residues. The CDR3 DNA sequence: TGTGCCAGCAGCTACGACAGAGTCTCTGGAAACACCATATATTTT. It codes for CASSYDRVSGNTIYF.

The J gene is TRBJ2-7, the V gene TRBV19; TRBD2 agrees at 12 bases. The CDR3 is made up of 18 amino acids. Per the germline V gene, CDR1 is LNHDA and CDR2 is SQIVND (reference sequence). The J segment lost 1 base and the V segment lost 5 bases, leaving 12 bases of the junction unmatched. The CDR3 sequence is CASSFQLAGGVVSYEQYF. In DNA, the CDR3 is TGTGCCAGTAGTTTCCAACTAGCGGGAGGTGTAGTTTCCTACGAGCAGTACTTC. The full variable domain, rest sourced from reference TRBV19 and TRBJ2-7, is DGGITQSPKYLFRKEGQNVTLSCEQNLNHDAMYWYRQDPGQGLRLIYYSQIVNDFQKGDIAEGYSVSREKKESFPLTVTSAQKNPTAFYLCASSFQLAGGVVSYEQYFGPGTRLTVT.

This chain's CDR3 is CASSQDLLAGGYEQFF. The CDR3 region has the DNA TGCGCCAGCAGCCAAGATCTCCTAGCGGGGGGGTATGAGCAGTTCTTC. The V gene is TRBV4-3, the J gene TRBJ2-1; 12 positions match TRBD2. This CDR3 has 16 amino acids. J gave up 8 bases and V 0 bases, and 5 bases lay outside the gene matches. Germline V gene lookup returns CDR1 LGHNA and CDR2 YSLEER.

The V gene is TRBV10-3, the J gene TRBJ1-1; D gene unclear. CDR3 length: 15 amino acids. V was shortened by 2 bases and J by 5 bases, with 15 bases between the two germline ends. CDR1 and CDR2 from the germline V gene are ENHRY and SYGVKD. CDR3 sequence: CAISEGMEYGTEAFF. CDR3 nucleotide sequence: TGTGCCATCAGTGAGGGAATGGAGTACGGGACTGAAGCTTTCTTT.

The V and J genes are TRBV27 and TRBJ2-1; D is uncertain. This CDR3 is 14 amino acids long. Germline V gene sequence: CDR1 MNHEY, CDR2 SMNVEV (reference sequence). Between the trimmed V and J ends, which lost 3 bases and 4 bases, there was a span of 10 bases. CDR3 loop: CASSFGRSYNEQFF. CDR3 bases: TGTGCCAGCAGTTTTGGCCGTTCTTACAATGAGCAGTTCTTC.

As DNA, the CDR3 is TGTGCCAGTAGTCTCACTACCGGGACAGGGGGCGGTAACCAAGAGACCCAGTACTTC. Translation: CASSLTTGTGGGNQETQYF. J is TRBJ2-5 and V is TRBV19; 12 bases are a match to TRBD1. J gave up 0 bases and V 5 bases, and 13 bases lay outside the gene matches. There are 19 residues in the CDR3. CDR1 LNHDA and CDR2 SQIVND come from the germline V gene (reference sequence).

The chain carries TRBV6-1 and TRBJ2-7; TRBD2 agrees at 11 bases. Per the germline V gene, CDR1 is MNHNS and CDR2 is SASEGT. V shed 4 bases, J shed 3 bases, and the junction held 11 bases outside the gene matches. CDR3 length: 17 residues. For the CDR3, the DNA is TGTGCCAGCAGTGCCGGGACTAGCGGTCTTATGGGCTACGAGCAGTACTTC. The encoded protein is CASSAGTSGLMGYEQYF.

The genes are TRBV3-1 (or the pseudogene TRBV3-2) and TRBJ1-6, with D possibly TRBD1 on 6 matching bases. Trimming pared 1 base from V and 6 bases from J, leaving 13 bases between. CDR1 and CDR2 from the germline V gene are LGHDT and YNNKEL (reference sequence). The CDR3 covers 16 residues. The CDR3 reads CASSQATGTLNSPLHF. CDR3 in DNA: TGTGCCAGCAGCCAAGCCACCGGGACACTTAATTCACCCCTCCACTTT.

In its sample, this clone was seen a few times. This chain joins TRBV4-2 and TRBJ1-2, with D unclear. This CDR3 has 14 amino acids. Between the trimmed V and J ends, which lost 3 bases and 3 bases, there was a span of 11 bases. Per germline, CDR1 LGHNA and CDR2 YNFKEQ. CDR3 coding DNA: TGTGCCAGCAGCCACGCGGGAGAGGACTATGGCTACACCTTC. Its protein product is CASSHAGEDYGYTF.

The CDR3 region is CASSSQRGSSYNEQFF. The DNA for the CDR3 is TGTGCCAGCAGCTCCCAGCGGGGGAGCTCCTACAATGAGCAGTTCTTC. The chain is built from TRBV5-8 and TRBJ2-1; 8 positions agree with TRBD2. With V trimmed by 3 bases and J by 0 bases, 5 bases remained unmatched. The CDR3 length is 16 residues. The germline gives CDR1 SGHTS, CDR2 YDEGEE.

The V call is TRBV9, the J call TRBJ2-7, with a possible D match to TRBD2 (6 bases). Trimming left V 0 bases short and J 2 bases short, with 9 bases between. Germline loops: CDR1 SGDLS, CDR2 YYNGEE. This CDR3 contains 14 residues. The CDR3 coding sequence is TGTGCCAGCAGCGTAGCGGACTACGCCTACGAGCAGTACTTC. This codes for CASSVADYAYEQYF.

This chain joins TRBV6-5 and TRBJ1-2; 8 bases align to TRBD1. Trimming at V came to 7 bases and at J to 5 bases, leaving 6 bases not matched to a gene. Per the germline V gene, CDR1 is MNHEY and CDR2 is SVGAGI. This CDR3 region has 13 residues. CDR3 amino acids: CASTGQGGYGYTF. The CDR3 DNA is TGTGCCAGCACAGGACAGGGTGGTTATGGCTACACCTTC.

The CDR3, as DNA: TGCGCCAGCAGGCCTACGGGGCGGGGGGCACCAGGTGAGCAGTTCTTC. It is translated as CASRPTGRGAPGEQFF. The V and J genes are TRBV10-2 and TRBJ2-1; 8 positions agree with TRBD2. The germline gives CDR1 WSHSY, CDR2 SAAADI. The junction had 16 bases not matched to a gene; V was cut back by 6 bases and J by 9 bases. There are 16 residues in the CDR3.

This chain uses TRBV7-6 with TRBJ2-4, with 9 nucleotides matching TRBD1. This CDR3 has 16 residues. V trimming: 1 base; J trimming: 7 bases; junction bases outside the gene matches: 8. Germline V gives CDR1 SGHVS, CDR2 FNYEAQ. CDR3 sequence reads: CASSLGGTGSGNIQYF. In DNA, the CDR3 is TGTGCCAGCAGCTTAGGGGGGACAGGGTCGGGGAACATTCAGTACTTC.

This chain joins TRBV6-6 and TRBJ2-7, with D perhaps TRBD1 (5 bases). Germline CDR1 is MNHNY and CDR2 is SVGAGI (reference sequence). Trimming removed 0 bases at V and 3 bases at J, with 12 bases between. CDR3 length: 15 residues. Here the CDR3 DNA reads TGTGCCAGCAGTTACTCCTCCGCACAGGACTACGAGCAGTACTTC. Residues: CASSYSSAQDYEQYF.

Only a few counts were recorded for this clone. The CDR3 region is CASSQEALEQYF. The CDR3 coding sequence is TGTGCCAGCAGCCAAGAAGCCCTTGAGCAGTACTTC. The chain has TRBV3-1 (or the pseudogene TRBV3-2) and TRBJ2-7; the D is unclear. The CDR3 runs 12 residues. Trimming shortened V by 0 bases and J by 7 bases, and 7 bases separated the two germline ends. CDR1 LGHDT and CDR2 YNNKEL come from the germline V gene (reference sequence).

This chain connects TRBV4-2 to TRBJ2-3; D might be TRBD1 (6 bases). The CDR3 extends over 17 amino acids. Germline CDR1 is LGHNA and CDR2 is YNFKEQ. V was trimmed by 5 bases and J by 0 bases, leaving 18 bases between them. Here the CDR3 DNA reads TGTGCCAGCAGCGCCCTTTTGGGGGCGGCTAGCACAGATACGCAGTATTTT. It specifies CASSALLGAASTDTQYF.

The chain employs TRBV5-1 and TRBJ2-1; 8 bases agree with TRBD2. V lost 7 bases to trimming and J lost 5 bases; unmatched junction nucleotides: 11. The germline gives CDR1 SGHRS, CDR2 YFSETQ. The CDR3 runs to 15 residues. In DNA, the CDR3 is TGCGCCAGCCAAGGGGACACTAGCGGCCACAATGAGCAGTTCTTC. Translation: CASQGDTSGHNEQFF.

Points on this clone: The sample holds other DNA sequences that translate to the same CDR3. This chain uses TRBV6-5 with TRBJ1-1; TRBD1 matches 9 bases. Looked up from germline, CDR1 is MNHEY and CDR2 is SVGAGI. Losses at the gene ends were 2 bases for V and 6 bases for J; bases not matched to a gene: 7. The length of the CDR3 is 15 residues. The CDR3 protein is CASSYTSQGASEAFF. The CDR3 nucleotides are TGTGCCAGCAGTTACACCTCACAGGGGGCCTCTGAAGCTTTCTTT.

The chain employs TRBV25-1 and TRBJ2-1; the D is unclear. V was pared by 3 bases and J by 8 bases, with 11 bases between. Germline loops: CDR1 MGHDK, CDR2 SYGVNS. The CDR3 is 13 residues long. The CDR3 region has the DNA TGTGCCAGCAGTGATCCCCCGTTAGATGAGCAGTTCTTC. Amino acids: CASSDPPLDEQFF.

The chain carries TRBV3-1 (or the pseudogene TRBV3-2) and TRBJ1-2, with D perhaps matching TRBD1 (6 bases). Looked up from germline, CDR1 is LGHDT and CDR2 is YNNKEL (reference sequence). V lost 4 bases, J lost 7 bases, and 16 bases lay in between. The CDR3 is 14 residues long. In DNA, the CDR3 is TGTGCCAGCAGCCCCTCTTGGACAGAAGGTGGCTACACCTTC. This encodes CASSPSWTEGGYTF.

The V and J genes are TRBV29-1 and TRBJ2-3; D might be TRBD2 (6 bases). CDR3 length: 14 amino acids. The germline V gene has CDR1 SQVTM and CDR2 ANQGSEA. V lost 5 bases to trimming and J lost 2 bases, with 14 bases between them. CDR3 region: CSVTPGAFTDTQYF. The CDR3 DNA follows: TGCAGCGTTACCCCGGGAGCCTTCACAGATACGCAGTATTTT.

The CDR3 coding sequence is TGTGCCAGTAGCCCGCTAGCAGGGGGGCCCGGAGGGACCCAGTACTTC. Encoded protein: CASSPLAGGPGGTQYF. The rearrangement uses TRBV19 and TRBJ2-5; maybe TRBD1 (7 bases). This CDR3 has 16 amino acids. The V end was cut by 6 bases, the J end by 7 bases, with 24 bases between. Germline CDR1 LNHDA, CDR2 SQIVND (reference sequence).

The chain is built from TRBV5-1 and TRBJ1-1; 9 bases align to TRBD1. The CDR3 covers 16 residues. The trim removed 0 bases at V and 5 bases at J, leaving 8 bases unmatched. Germline lookup yields CDR1 SGHRS and CDR2 YFSETQ. Here the CDR3 DNA reads TGCGCCAGCAGCTTGGGTTCGACAGGGGGTGGGACTGAAGCTTTCTTT. Translated, it gives CASSLGSTGGGTEAFF.

The chain joins TRBV3-1 (or the pseudogene TRBV3-2) to TRBJ1-1; TRBD1 aligns across 7 bases. V shed 4 bases, J shed 7 bases, and the junction held 9 bases outside the gene matches. Germline V CDR1 and CDR2: LGHDT, YNNKEL (reference sequence). This CDR3 is built from 14 residues. The CDR3 region is CASSLGDRAGEAFF. In nucleotides, the CDR3 is TGTGCCAGCAGCCTTGGCGACAGGGCGGGTGAAGCTTTCTTT.

This clone appeared once. This chain uses TRBV5-1 with TRBJ2-7; D gene ambiguous. The CDR3 has 14 amino acids. V dropped 5 bases and J dropped 4 bases, with 16 bases sitting between them. Germline V lookup: CDR1 SGHRS, CDR2 YFSETQ. CDR3 sequence (DNA): TGCGCCAGCAGATTAGGTGGATGGGCTTACGAGCAGTACTTC. This sequence encodes CASRLGGWAYEQYF.

Of note for this clone: Other DNA sequences in the same sample also yield this CDR3. The rearrangement links TRBV27 to TRBJ1-6; 7 bases line up with TRBD1. Looked up from germline, CDR1 is MNHEY and CDR2 is SMNVEV (reference sequence). The CDR3 is made up of 15 amino acids. V shed 6 bases, J shed 7 bases, and the junction held 9 bases outside the gene matches. Here the CDR3 reads CASSRTGVGNSPLHF. The CDR3 DNA sequence: TGTGCCAGCAGCCGTACAGGGGTTGGGAATTCACCCCTCCACTTT.

The V and J genes are TRBV29-1 and TRBJ2-1, with TRBD2 matching over 13 bases. The CDR3 totals 18 residues. The trim removed 1 base at V and 6 bases at J, leaving 12 bases unmatched. Germline CDR1 reads SQVTM; CDR2 reads ANQGSEA. CDR3 DNA sequence: TGCAGCGTTGAAGTCCACACTAGCGGGAGGGCCGGGTTCAATGAGCAGTTCTTC. Amino acid sequence: CSVEVHTSGRAGFNEQFF.